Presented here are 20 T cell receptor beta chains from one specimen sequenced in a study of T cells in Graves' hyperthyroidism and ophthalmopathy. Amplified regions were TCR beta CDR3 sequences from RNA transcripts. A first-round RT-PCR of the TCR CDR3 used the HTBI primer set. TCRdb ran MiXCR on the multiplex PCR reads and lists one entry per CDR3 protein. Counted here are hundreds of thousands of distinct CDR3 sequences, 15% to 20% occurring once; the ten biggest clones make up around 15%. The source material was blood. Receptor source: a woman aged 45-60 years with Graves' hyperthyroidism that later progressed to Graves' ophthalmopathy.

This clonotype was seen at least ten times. CDR3 amino acids: CASSGRTEPNTEAFF. The CDR3 DNA sequence: TGTGCCAGCAGCGGTCGGACAGAGCCGAACACTGAAGCTTTCTTT. The V call is TRBV7-9, the J call TRBJ1-1; D possibly corresponds to TRBD1 (6 bases). Germline V gene lookup returns CDR1 SEHNR and CDR2 FQNEAQ (reference sequence). The CDR3 runs to 15 residues. Between the trimmed V and J ends, which lost 5 bases and 1 base, there was a span of 14 bases.

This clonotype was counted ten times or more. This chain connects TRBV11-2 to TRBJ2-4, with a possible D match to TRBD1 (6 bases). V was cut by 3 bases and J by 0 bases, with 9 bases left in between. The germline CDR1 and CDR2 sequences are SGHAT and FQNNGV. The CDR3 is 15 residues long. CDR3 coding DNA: TGTGCCAGCAGCTTGGACAGCGTAGCCAAAAACATTCAGTACTTC. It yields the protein CASSLDSVAKNIQYF.

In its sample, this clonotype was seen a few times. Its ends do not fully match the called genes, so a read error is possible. CDR3 in amino acids: CASSISGLAVVPDTQYF. CDR3 DNA: TGTGCCAGCAGTATATCCGGACTAGCGGTCGTCCCAGATACGCAGTATTTT. V is TRBV27 and J is TRBJ2-3; 10 bases map to TRBD2. Germline loops: CDR1 MNHEY, CDR2 SMNVEV (reference sequence). The CDR3 loop spans 17 amino acids.

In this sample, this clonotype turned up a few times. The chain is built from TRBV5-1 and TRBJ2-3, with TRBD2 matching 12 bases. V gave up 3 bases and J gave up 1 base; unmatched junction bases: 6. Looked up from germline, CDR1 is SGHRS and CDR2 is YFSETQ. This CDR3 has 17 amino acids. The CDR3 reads CASSWTSGVVGTDTQYF. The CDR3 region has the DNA TGCGCCAGCAGCTGGACTAGCGGGGTTGTCGGCACAGATACGCAGTATTTT.

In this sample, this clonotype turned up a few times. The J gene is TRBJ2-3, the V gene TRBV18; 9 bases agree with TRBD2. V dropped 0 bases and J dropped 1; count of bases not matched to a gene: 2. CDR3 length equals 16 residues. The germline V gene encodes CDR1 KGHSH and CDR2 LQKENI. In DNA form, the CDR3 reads TGTGCCAGCTCACCACCGGAGCGGGGGGGCACAGATACGCAGTATTTT. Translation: CASSPPERGGTDTQYF.

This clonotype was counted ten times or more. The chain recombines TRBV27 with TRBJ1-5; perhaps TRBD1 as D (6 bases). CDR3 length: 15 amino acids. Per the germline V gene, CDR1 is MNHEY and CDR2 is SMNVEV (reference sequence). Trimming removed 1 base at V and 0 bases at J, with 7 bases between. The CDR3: CASSLLQGSNQPQHF. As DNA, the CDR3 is TGTGCCAGCAGTTTATTACAGGGTAGCAATCAGCCCCAGCATTTT.

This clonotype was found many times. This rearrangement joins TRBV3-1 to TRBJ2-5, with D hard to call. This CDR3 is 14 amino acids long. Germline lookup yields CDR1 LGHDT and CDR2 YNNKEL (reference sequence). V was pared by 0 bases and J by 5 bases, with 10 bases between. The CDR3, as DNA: TGTGCCAGCAGCCAAGACAGGTTGGCGGAGACCCAGTACTTC. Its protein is CASSQDRLAETQYF.

This CDR3 reads CASTPQGMNTEAFF. The CDR3 DNA reads TGTGCCAGCACCCCGCAAGGGATGAACACTGAAGCTTTCTTT. The chain employs TRBV6-1 and TRBJ1-1, with no clear D. CDR1 is MNHNS, CDR2 SASEGT, per germline. V was clipped by 7 bases and J by 0 bases, with 12 bases between them. The CDR3 length is 14 residues.

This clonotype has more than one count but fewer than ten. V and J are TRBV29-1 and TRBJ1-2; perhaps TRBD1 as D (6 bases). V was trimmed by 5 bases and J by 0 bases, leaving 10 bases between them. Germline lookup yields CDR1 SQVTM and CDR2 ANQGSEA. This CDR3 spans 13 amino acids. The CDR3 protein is CSVYGGANYGYTF. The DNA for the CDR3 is TGCAGCGTTTATGGGGGCGCTAACTATGGCTACACCTTC.

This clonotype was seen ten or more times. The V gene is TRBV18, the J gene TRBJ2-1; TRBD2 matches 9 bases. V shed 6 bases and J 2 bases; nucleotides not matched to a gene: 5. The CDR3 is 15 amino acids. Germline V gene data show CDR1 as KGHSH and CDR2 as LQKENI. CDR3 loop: CASSQAGGTYNEQFF. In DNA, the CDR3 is TGTGCCAGCTCTCAAGCGGGGGGAACCTACAATGAGCAGTTCTTC.

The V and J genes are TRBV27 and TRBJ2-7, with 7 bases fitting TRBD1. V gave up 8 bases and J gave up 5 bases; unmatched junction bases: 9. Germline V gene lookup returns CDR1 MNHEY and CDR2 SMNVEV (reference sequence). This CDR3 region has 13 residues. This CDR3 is CASATTGVNEQYF. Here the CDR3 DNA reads TGTGCCAGCGCAACCACAGGGGTCAACGAGCAGTACTTC.

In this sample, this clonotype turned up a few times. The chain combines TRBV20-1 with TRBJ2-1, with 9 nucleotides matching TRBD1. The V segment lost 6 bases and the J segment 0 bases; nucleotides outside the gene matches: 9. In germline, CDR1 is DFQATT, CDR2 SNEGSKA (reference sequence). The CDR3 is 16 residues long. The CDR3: CSARPGTGSSYNEQFF. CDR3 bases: TGCAGTGCCCGTCCCGGGACAGGGAGCTCCTACAATGAGCAGTTCTTC.

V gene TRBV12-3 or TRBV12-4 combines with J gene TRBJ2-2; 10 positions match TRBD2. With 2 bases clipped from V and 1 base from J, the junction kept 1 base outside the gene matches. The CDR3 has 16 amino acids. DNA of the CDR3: TGTGCCAGCAGTTTAAAGCGGGGGGGGAACACCGGGGAGCTGTTTTTT. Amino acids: CASSLKRGGNTGELFF.

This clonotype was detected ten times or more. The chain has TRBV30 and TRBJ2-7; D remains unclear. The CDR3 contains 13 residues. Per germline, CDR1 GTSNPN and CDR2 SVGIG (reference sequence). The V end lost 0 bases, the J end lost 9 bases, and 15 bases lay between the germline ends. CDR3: CAWSVRAPEAQYF. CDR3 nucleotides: TGTGCCTGGAGTGTCCGGGCTCCAGAGGCGCAGTACTTC.

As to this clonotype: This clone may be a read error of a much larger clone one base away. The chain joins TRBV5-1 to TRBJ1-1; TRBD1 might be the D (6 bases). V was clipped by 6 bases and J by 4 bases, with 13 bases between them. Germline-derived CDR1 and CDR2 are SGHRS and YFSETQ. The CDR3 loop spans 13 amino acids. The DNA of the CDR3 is TGCGCCAGCAACTGGGGGCCCTTCACTGAAGCTTTCTTT. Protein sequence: CASNWGPFTEAFF.

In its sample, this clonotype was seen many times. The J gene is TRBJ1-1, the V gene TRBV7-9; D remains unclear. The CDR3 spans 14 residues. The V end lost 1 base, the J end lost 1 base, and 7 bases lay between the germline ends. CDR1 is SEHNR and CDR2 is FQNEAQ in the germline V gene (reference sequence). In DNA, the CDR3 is TGTGCCAGCAGCTTAGGACACACGAACACTGAAGCTTTCTTT. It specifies CASSLGHTNTEAFF.

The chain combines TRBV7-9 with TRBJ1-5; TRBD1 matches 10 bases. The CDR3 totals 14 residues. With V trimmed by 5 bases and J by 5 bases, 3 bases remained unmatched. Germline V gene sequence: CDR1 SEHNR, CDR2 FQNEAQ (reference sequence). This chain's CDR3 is CASSDGTGDQPQHF. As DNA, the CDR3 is TGTGCCAGCAGCGACGGGACAGGGGATCAGCCCCAGCATTTT.

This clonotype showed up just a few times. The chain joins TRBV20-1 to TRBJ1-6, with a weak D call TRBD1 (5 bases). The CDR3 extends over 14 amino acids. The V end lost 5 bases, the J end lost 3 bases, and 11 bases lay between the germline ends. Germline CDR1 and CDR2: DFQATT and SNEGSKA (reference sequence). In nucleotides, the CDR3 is TGCAGTGCTCCCCCGGGGGACTATAATTCACCCCTCCACTTT. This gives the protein CSAPPGDYNSPLHF.

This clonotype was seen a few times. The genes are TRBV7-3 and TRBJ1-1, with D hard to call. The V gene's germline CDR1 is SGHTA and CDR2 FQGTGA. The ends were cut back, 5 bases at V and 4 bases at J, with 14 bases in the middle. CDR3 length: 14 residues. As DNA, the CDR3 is TGTGCCAGCAGCCCGGGGTCCCTGAGCACTGAAGCTTTCTTT. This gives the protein CASSPGSLSTEAFF. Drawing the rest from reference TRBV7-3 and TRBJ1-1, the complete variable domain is GAGVSQTPSNKVTEKGKYVELRCDPISGHTALYWYRQSLGQGPEFLIYFQGTGAADDSGLPNDRFFAVRPEGSVSTLKIQRTERGDSAVYLCASSPGSLSTEAFFGQGTRLTVV.

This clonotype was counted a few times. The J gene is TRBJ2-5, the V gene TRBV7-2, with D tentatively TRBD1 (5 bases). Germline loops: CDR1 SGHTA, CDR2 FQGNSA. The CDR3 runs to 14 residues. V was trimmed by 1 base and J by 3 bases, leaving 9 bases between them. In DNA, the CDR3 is TGTGCCAGCAGCTTAGTTGTCAGGGAAGAGACCCAGTACTTC. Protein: CASSLVVREETQYF.